This T cell receptor beta chain was recorded in a study of T-cell reconstitution after alpha-beta-depleted transplantation in children. General observations from the study: At day 60, the high TCRbeta diversity found in some patients originated from recipient T cells and thymic progenitors that had survived. Newly produced T cells mostly provided counts and TCRbeta diversity after one year, as hyperexpanded clones declined. Several hundred rapidly expanded clones from non-depleted graft cells reportedly supplied alpha-beta T cells about two months post-transplant.

Remarks on this clonotype: Antigen specificity is unknown. The final CDR3 position lacks the conserved phenylalanine or tryptophan, pointing to a likely read error.

This CDR3 has 14 amino acids. From germline, CDR1 is SGHRS and CDR2 YFSETQ. Losses at the gene ends were 5 bases for V and 3 bases for J; bases not matched to a gene: 4. The TCRbeta library was prepared with unique molecular identifiers. TCRdb used MiXCR to reprocess the PCR reads, holding one entry per CDR3 protein. The sample has 90,000 to 130,000 distinct CDR3 sequences, about a tenth seen once. This sequence was found in a boy aged 2 to 9 with acute lymphoblastic leukemia, due to receive a stem cell transplant. The J gene is TRBJ2-2, the V gene TRBV5-1, with TRBD2 matching over 7 bases. The sample here was PBMCs, taken before TCRalphabeta/CD19-depleted stem cell transplant. The CDR3 coding sequence is TGCGCCAGCAGAGGACTAGTGGACACCGGGGAGCTGTTTGTT. This sequence encodes CASRGLVDTGELFV.